This TCR beta chain came from a study of regulatory T cells in long-lasting Graves disease. Regarding the study as a whole: With 2,500 to 3,500 shared public clonotypes, persistent patients exceeded new patients, who shared about a thousand. Relative to newly diagnosed Graves' patients, persistent ones had lower TCR diversity.

Time point defined: newly diagnosed GD, antithyroid drugs for less than 3 months. PBMC-derived RNA was used for the TCR library. The V gene lost 1 base and the J gene lost 3 bases, with 7 bases spanning the gap. Germline CDR1 reads SGHVS; CDR2 reads FQNEAQ. This CDR3 contains 13 residues. About this clonotype itself: Its antigen is undetermined.

The TCR beta library used iRepertoire HTBI primers with Arm-PCR amplification of CDR3. Authors' data handling: Samples jointly harbored 60 to 70 TRBV and about 15 TRBJ segments. One entry per CDR3 protein, called by TCRdb with MiXCR from the multiplex PCR reads. The V and J calls reflect TCRdb's pipeline rather than the authors' work. The data contain roughly 350,000 distinct CDR3 sequences, 15% to 20% of them singletons. These data were likewise used in another study, on T cells in Graves' hyperthyroidism and ophthalmopathy. That work states: Blood held most thyroid clonotypes expanded above 0.001 frequency.

The chain uses TRBV7-8 and TRBJ2-7; D not resolved. This specimen consisted of peripheral blood mononuclear cells (PBMCs), obtained at new diagnosis, from a patient treated with antithyroid drugs. This TCR was sampled from a middle-aged man with Graves disease. The CDR3 bases are TGTGCCAGCAGCTTAGTTCAGGACTACGAGCAGTACTTC. It translates to CASSLVQDYEQYF.